One sample yielded the 30 T cell receptor beta chains listed below, sequenced in a study of blood T cell repertoires in COVID-19 (dated by TCRdb to the early 2020s). The library was obtained by the immunoSEQ multiplex PCR assay. This immuneACCESS table, as held by TCRdb, lists in-frame sequences with V and J called but not all clones. Of the missing ones, under half trace to an unresolved V gene in checked studies; the others have no known cause. The sample table lists approximately 130,000 clones, around 76% of them with a count of one. The ten largest make up 11% of the sample. The sample consisted of peripheral blood. The receptors stem from a human donor in a cohort sampled during active COVID-19.

This clone was found many times. The chain combines TRBV28 with TRBJ1-2, with 12 bases that match TRBD1. Losses at the gene ends were 6 bases for V and 10 bases for J; bases not matched to a gene: 9. The CDR3 totals 14 residues. Germline V CDR1 and CDR2: MDHEN, SYDVKM. The CDR3 nucleotides are TGTGCCAGCAGGGGGACAGGGGGCCAACGAGTCTACACCTTC. Encoded protein: CASRGTGGQRVYTF.

J is TRBJ2-1 and V is TRBV6-5; 9 positions match TRBD2. The CDR3 covers 16 residues. From germline, CDR1 is MNHEY and CDR2 SVGAGI. V dropped 3 bases and J dropped 5; count of bases not matched to a gene: 8. In DNA form, the CDR3 reads TGTGCCAGCAGTTATAACCTAGCGGGGCTACACAATGAGCAGTTCTTC. It codes for CASSYNLAGLHNEQFF.

The J gene is TRBJ1-2, the V gene TRBV29-1, with TRBD1 matching over 8 bases. The V gene end was trimmed by 5 bases and the J gene end by 3 bases; junction bases not matched to a gene: 14. CDR3 length: 16 amino acids. Germline V gives CDR1 SQVTM, CDR2 ANQGSEA. The CDR3 reads CSVSHDGHRGDYGYTF. The DNA of the CDR3 is TGCAGCGTTTCACACGACGGCCACAGGGGGGACTATGGCTACACCTTC.

This chain joins TRBV5-1 and TRBJ1-6, with 7 bases fitting TRBD1. Germline V gives CDR1 SGHRS, CDR2 YFSETQ. V shed 3 bases and J 6 bases; nucleotides not matched to a gene: 6. CDR3 length: 15 residues. The CDR3 loop is CASSSWDRTNSPLHF. CDR3 DNA: TGCGCCAGCAGCTCCTGGGACAGAACTAATTCACCCCTCCACTTT.

In this sample, this clone turned up a few times. The V gene is TRBV15, the J gene TRBJ1-6; 7 bases align to TRBD1. J lost 9 bases, V lost 5 bases, and 13 bases had no gene match. The length of the CDR3 is 16 residues. Germline loops: CDR1 LNHNV, CDR2 YYDKDF (reference sequence). The CDR3 sequence: CATSLGYRGIPSPLHF. Written as DNA, the CDR3 is TGTGCCACCAGCCTCGGTTACAGGGGAATCCCTTCACCCCTCCACTTT.

The genes are TRBV9 and TRBJ2-7, with 7 bases aligning to TRBD1. The J segment lost 5 bases and the V segment lost 3 bases, leaving 23 bases of the junction unmatched. Looked up from germline, CDR1 is SGDLS and CDR2 is YYNGEE. The CDR3 length is 19 residues. CDR3 coding DNA: TGTGCCAGCAGCGATATCGACAGGGAGCGCATTGGCCGACCCCACGAGCAGTACTTC. Residues: CASSDIDRERIGRPHEQYF.

This chain uses TRBV6-6 with TRBJ2-1; D perhaps matches TRBD2 (6 bases). This CDR3 contains 14 residues. Germline loops: CDR1 MNHNY, CDR2 SVGAGI (reference sequence). The V end was cut by 6 bases, the J end by 4 bases, with 13 bases between. In DNA, the CDR3 is TGTGCCAGCAGCCCGACTAGTATTTACAATGAGCAGTTCTTC. Translating gives CASSPTSIYNEQFF.

The V and J genes are TRBV7-8 and TRBJ1-5; D gene ambiguous. Deletions cut 3 bases from V and 3 bases from J, with 15 bases between. CDR3 length: 16 residues. Germline loops: CDR1 SGHVS, CDR2 FQNEAQ. The CDR3 here is CASSFGDRIPNQPQHF. CDR3 in DNA: TGTGCCAGCAGCTTCGGGGATCGGATCCCCAATCAGCCCCAGCATTTT.

The chain links TRBV18 to TRBJ1-1; 9 bases agree with TRBD1. The CDR3 is 15 residues long. The V gene end was trimmed by 3 bases and the J gene end by 7 bases; junction bases not matched to a gene: 9. Germline CDR1 and CDR2: KGHSH and LQKENI. In DNA form, the CDR3 reads TGTGCCAGCTCACCCTCGGACAGGGGCCTGATTGAAGCTTTCTTT. Translated, it gives CASSPSDRGLIEAFF.

The chain couples TRBV15 to TRBJ2-1; TRBD1 is a possible D gene (6 bases). Germline lookup yields CDR1 LNHNV and CDR2 YYDKDF (reference sequence). Trimming removed 0 bases from V and 7 bases from J, with 10 bases in between. The length of the CDR3 is 14 residues. The CDR3 loop is CATSRETGMNEQFF. CDR3 DNA: TGTGCCACCAGCAGAGAAACAGGGATGAATGAGCAGTTCTTC.

This chain connects TRBV29-1 to TRBJ1-1; 7 bases agree with TRBD1. CDR3 length equals 14 residues. Looked up from germline, CDR1 is SQVTM and CDR2 is ANQGSEA. The ends lost 5 bases at V and 12 bases at J; junction bases unmatched: 18. CDR3 protein: CSVCRGGSTDESFF. As DNA, the CDR3 is TGCAGCGTTTGTAGAGGGGGCAGTACGGACGAGTCTTTCTTT.

The chain employs TRBV2 and TRBJ1-1; 8 nucleotides match TRBD1. Germline lookup yields CDR1 SNHLY and CDR2 FYNNEI. The CDR3 spans 14 residues. Trimming removed 5 bases from V and 3 bases from J; junction bases left unmatched: 5. The CDR3 DNA is TGTGCCAGCAGTCCGCCGACAGGGGACACTGAAGCTTTCTTT. Translated: CASSPPTGDTEAFF.

This chain links TRBV19 with TRBJ2-1; 8 bases are a match to TRBD2. The ends lost 3 bases at V and 3 bases at J; junction bases unmatched: 4. This CDR3 comprises 15 residues. Germline lookup yields CDR1 LNHDA and CDR2 SQIVND (reference sequence). The CDR3 reads CASSISGLDYNEQFF. CDR3 DNA: TGTGCCAGTAGTATCTCGGGACTAGACTACAATGAGCAGTTCTTC.

The rearrangement uses TRBV5-8 and TRBJ1-2, with a weak D call TRBD1 (6 bases). Germline loops: CDR1 SGHTS, CDR2 YDEGEE. V lost 0 bases, J lost 4 bases, and 10 bases lay in between. The CDR3 runs to 14 residues. This chain's CDR3 is CASSLDRAAYGYTF. CDR3 DNA sequence: TGTGCCAGCAGCTTGGACAGGGCAGCCTATGGCTACACCTTC.

The chain combines TRBV5-5 with TRBJ2-3, with D maybe TRBD1 (6 bases). The CDR3 runs 14 residues. Trimming removed 2 bases at V and 2 bases at J, with 9 bases between. Germline lookup yields CDR1 SGHKS and CDR2 YYEKEE (reference sequence). The CDR3, as DNA: TGTGCCAGCAGCTTTTCGGGACACACAGATACGCAGTATTTT. Translating gives CASSFSGHTDTQYF.

In this sample, this clone turned up a few times. The genes are TRBV18 and TRBJ1-1; no clear D gene. The length of the CDR3 is 15 residues. The germline V gene has CDR1 KGHSH and CDR2 LQKENI. Trimming stripped 2 bases from V and 3 bases from J, with 13 bases between. The CDR3, as DNA: TGTGCCAGCTCACCAGGACTGGTTAAGGACACTGAAGCTTTCTTT. It yields the protein CASSPGLVKDTEAFF.

This clone was recorded once. The rearrangement links TRBV15 to TRBJ2-6; TRBD2 is a possible D gene (6 bases). The germline V gene encodes CDR1 LNHNV and CDR2 YYDKDF (reference sequence). This CDR3 is 14 amino acids long. V was trimmed by 3 bases and J by 3 bases, leaving 6 bases between them. CDR3 amino acids: CATSREGGANVLTF. CDR3 nucleotides: TGTGCCACCAGCAGGGAGGGTGGGGCCAACGTCCTGACTTTC.

The chain combines TRBV4-1 with TRBJ2-3; tentative D call: TRBD1 (5 bases). The germline gives CDR1 MGHRA, CDR2 YSYEKL. The CDR3 length is 15 residues. The V gene lost 1 base and the J gene lost 0 bases, with 8 bases spanning the gap. CDR3 residues: CASSQVQGSTDTQYF. The CDR3 DNA reads as TGCGCCAGCAGCCAAGTCCAGGGTAGCACAGATACGCAGTATTTT.

The sample holds one count of this clone. This chain links TRBV10-2 with TRBJ2-5; 9 bases are shared with TRBD2. Trimming took 1 base from V and 3 from J; bases not matched to a gene: 3. The CDR3 extends over 15 amino acids. Germline V gene data show CDR1 as WSHSY and CDR2 as SAAADI. CDR3 amino acids: CASSEYPSGEETQYF. In DNA, the CDR3 is TGCGCCAGCAGTGAGTACCCTAGCGGGGAAGAGACCCAGTACTTC.

The rearrangement joins TRBV2 to TRBJ2-1; 10 nucleotides agree with TRBD1. After removal of 5 bases from V and 7 bases from J, the junction contained 8 bases not matched to a gene. Germline assignment: CDR1 SNHLY and CDR2 FYNNEI. CDR3 size: 15 residues. This chain's CDR3 is CASSQGQGFFNEQFF. CDR3 nucleotide sequence: TGTGCCAGCAGTCAGGGACAGGGGTTTTTTAATGAGCAGTTCTTC. The full variable domain, its missing parts supplied by reference TRBV2 and TRBJ2-1, is EPEVTQTPSHQVTQMGQEVILRCVPISNHLYFYWYRQILGQKVEFLVSFYNNEISEKSEIFDDQFSVERPDGSNFTLKIRSTKLEDSAMYFCASSQGQGFFNEQFFGPGTRLTVL.

The chain is built from TRBV5-1 and TRBJ1-2, with a weak D call TRBD1 (5 bases). The V gene's germline CDR1 is SGHRS and CDR2 YFSETQ. The CDR3 spans 12 residues. V was shortened by 4 bases and J by 8 bases, with 12 bases between the two germline ends. CDR3 sequence reads: CASSPGNLGYTF. Written as DNA, the CDR3 is TGCGCCAGCAGCCCAGGGAATTTGGGCTACACCTTC.

A few counts support this clone. The chain is built from TRBV6-6 and TRBJ1-1; tentative D call: TRBD1 (6 bases). CDR3 length: 14 amino acids. The germline gives CDR1 MNHNY, CDR2 SVGAGI (reference sequence). The V and J ends lost 5 bases and 5 bases respectively, with 15 bases between them. CDR3 in amino acids: CASSTTGRGTEAFF. The CDR3 DNA follows: TGTGCCAGCAGTACCACAGGGAGGGGAACTGAAGCTTTCTTT.

This rearrangement joins TRBV5-1 to TRBJ2-3; 8 bases are shared with TRBD2. This CDR3 spans 14 amino acids. Losses at the gene ends were 3 bases for V and 2 bases for J; bases not matched to a gene: 2. CDR1 SGHRS and CDR2 YFSETQ come from the germline V gene. CDR3 DNA: TGCGCCAGCAGCTATAGCGGGGACACAGATACGCAGTATTTT. This gives the protein CASSYSGDTDTQYF.

The chain joins TRBV7-6 to TRBJ2-7, with TRBD2 matching 11 bases. Germline loops: CDR1 SGHVS, CDR2 FNYEAQ. V dropped 5 bases and J dropped 5; count of bases not matched to a gene: 8. This CDR3 is 15 amino acids long. This CDR3 reads CASSPLAGGTHEQYF. The CDR3 coding sequence is TGTGCCAGCAGCCCCCTAGCGGGGGGCACTCACGAGCAGTACTTC.

The genes are TRBV20-1 and TRBJ2-3, with D unresolved. Germline V gives CDR1 DFQATT, CDR2 SNEGSKA (reference sequence). V lost 3 bases and J lost 5, with 6 bases in between. The CDR3 spans 11 residues. In DNA form, the CDR3 reads TGCAGTGCTAGTCCTAGAGATACGCAGTATTTT. Its translation: CSASPRDTQYF.

The chain uses TRBV18 and TRBJ1-5, with a weak D call TRBD1 (5 bases). The germline CDR1 and CDR2 sequences are KGHSH and LQKENI. V gave up 0 bases and J gave up 4 bases, with 10 bases separating them. This CDR3 has 15 amino acids. The CDR3 region is CASSPPGGTNQPQHF. Written as DNA, the CDR3 is TGTGCCAGCTCACCACCGGGGGGGACGAATCAGCCCCAGCATTTT.

The rearrangement links TRBV7-8 to TRBJ1-2; D not certain. This CDR3 spans 14 amino acids. Trimming stripped 3 bases from V and 8 bases from J, with 16 bases between. The germline V gene encodes CDR1 SGHVS and CDR2 FQNEAQ. In nucleotides, the CDR3 is TGTGCCAGCAGCTTCGCCGGGATCTCGGGCGGCTACACCTTC. Translation gives CASSFAGISGGYTF.

This clone appeared a single time. The chain joins TRBV5-6 to TRBJ1-4, with a possible D match to TRBD1 (5 bases). The CDR3 is made up of 15 amino acids. Germline CDR1 is SGHDT and CDR2 is YYEEEE. Trimming took off 2 bases at V and 8 bases at J, with 16 bases between the two ends. The CDR3 bases are TGTGCCAGCAGCTTAAGCGGGACCCGACAAGAAAAACTGTTTTTT. It is translated as CASSLSGTRQEKLFF.

The V gene is TRBV25-1, the J gene TRBJ2-5, with 10 bases matching TRBD1. Germline V gene data show CDR1 as MGHDK and CDR2 as SYGVNS. This CDR3 is 17 amino acids long. V lost 5 bases, J lost 5 bases, and 14 bases stayed unmatched. The CDR3 DNA reads TGTGCCAGCAGTCACGTGCCGGGACAGGGGCCCCGTGAGACCCAGTACTTC. It encodes CASSHVPGQGPRETQYF.

V gene TRBV30 combines with J gene TRBJ1-1; TRBD1 might be the D (5 bases). Trimming removed 3 bases at V and 1 base at J, with 9 bases between. CDR1 and CDR2 from the germline V gene are GTSNPN and SVGIG (reference sequence). CDR3 length: 13 amino acids. The CDR3 sequence: CAWRDTGNTEAFF. The CDR3 region has the DNA TGTGCCTGGAGAGATACAGGGAACACTGAAGCTTTCTTT.